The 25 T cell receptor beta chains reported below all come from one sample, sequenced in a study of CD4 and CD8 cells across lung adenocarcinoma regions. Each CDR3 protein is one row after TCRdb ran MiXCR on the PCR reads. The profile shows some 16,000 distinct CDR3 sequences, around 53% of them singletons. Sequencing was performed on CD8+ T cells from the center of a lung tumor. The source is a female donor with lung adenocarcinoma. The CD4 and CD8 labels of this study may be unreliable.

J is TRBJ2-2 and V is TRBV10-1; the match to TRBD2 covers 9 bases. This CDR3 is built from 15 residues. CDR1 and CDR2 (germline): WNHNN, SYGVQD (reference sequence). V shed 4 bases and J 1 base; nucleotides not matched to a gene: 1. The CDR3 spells CASSASGMNTGELFF. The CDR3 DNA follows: TGCGCCAGCAGTGCTAGCGGGATGAACACCGGGGAGCTGTTTTTT.

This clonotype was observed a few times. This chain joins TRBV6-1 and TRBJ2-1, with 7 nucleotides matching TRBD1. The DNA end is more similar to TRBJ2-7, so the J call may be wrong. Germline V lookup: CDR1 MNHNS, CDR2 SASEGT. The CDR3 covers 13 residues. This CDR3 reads CASSEFTGVEQYF. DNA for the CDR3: TGTGCCAGCAGTGAATTTACAGGGGTCGAGCAGTACTTC.

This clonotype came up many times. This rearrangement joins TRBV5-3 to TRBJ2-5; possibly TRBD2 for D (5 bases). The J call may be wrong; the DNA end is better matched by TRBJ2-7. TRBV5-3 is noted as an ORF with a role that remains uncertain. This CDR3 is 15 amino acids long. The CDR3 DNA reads TGTGCCAGAAGCTTTAGGGCTAGCAAAGTCTACGAGCAGTACTTC. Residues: CARSFRASKVYEQYF.

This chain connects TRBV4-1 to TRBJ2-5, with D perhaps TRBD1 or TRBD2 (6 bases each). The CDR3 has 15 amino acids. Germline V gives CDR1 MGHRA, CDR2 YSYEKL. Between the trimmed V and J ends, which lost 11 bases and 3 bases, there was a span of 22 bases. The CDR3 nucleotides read TGCGCCGGGGGGCCCGGGGCCAGTGACAAAGAGACCCAGTACTTC. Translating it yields CAGGPGASDKETQYF.

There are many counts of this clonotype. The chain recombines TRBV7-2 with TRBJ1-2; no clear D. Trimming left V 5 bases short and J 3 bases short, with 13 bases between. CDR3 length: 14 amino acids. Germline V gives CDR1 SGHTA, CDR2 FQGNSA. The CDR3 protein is CASSIPTWHYGYTF. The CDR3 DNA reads TGTGCCAGCAGCATACCCACATGGCACTATGGCTACACCTTC.

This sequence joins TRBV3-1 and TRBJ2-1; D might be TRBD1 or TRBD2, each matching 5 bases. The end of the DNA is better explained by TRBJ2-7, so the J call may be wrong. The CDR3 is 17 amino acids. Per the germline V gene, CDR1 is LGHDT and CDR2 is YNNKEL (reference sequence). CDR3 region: CASSQDGADRGLNEQYF. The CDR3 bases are TGTGCCAGCAGCCAAGACGGCGCCGACCGGGGCCTAAACGAGCAGTACTTC.

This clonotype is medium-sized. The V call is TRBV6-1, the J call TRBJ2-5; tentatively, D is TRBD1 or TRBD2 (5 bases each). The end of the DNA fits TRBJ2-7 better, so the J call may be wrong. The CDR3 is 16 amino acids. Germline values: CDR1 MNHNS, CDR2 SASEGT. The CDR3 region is CASSEVGGYQYDEQYF. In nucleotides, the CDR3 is TGTGCCAGCAGTGAAGTTGGGGGTTACCAGTACGACGAGCAGTACTTC.

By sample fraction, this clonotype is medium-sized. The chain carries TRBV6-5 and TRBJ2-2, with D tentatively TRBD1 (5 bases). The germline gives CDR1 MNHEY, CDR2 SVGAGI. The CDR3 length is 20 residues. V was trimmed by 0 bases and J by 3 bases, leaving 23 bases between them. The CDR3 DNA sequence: TGTGCCAGCAGTTACTCGGGTCCAGGGCTTACAACGATCTACACCGGGGAGCTGTTTTTT. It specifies CASSYSGPGLTTIYTGELFF.

The CDR3 nucleotides read TGTGCCAGCAGTTCAGAGGTGAGGGATACGCAGTATTTT. It translates to CASSSEVRDTQYF. The chain carries TRBV27 and TRBJ2-3; D is undetermined. CDR1 and CDR2 from the germline V gene are MNHEY and SMNVEV (reference sequence). This CDR3 region has 13 residues. V lost 4 bases, J lost 6 bases, and 11 bases lay in between.

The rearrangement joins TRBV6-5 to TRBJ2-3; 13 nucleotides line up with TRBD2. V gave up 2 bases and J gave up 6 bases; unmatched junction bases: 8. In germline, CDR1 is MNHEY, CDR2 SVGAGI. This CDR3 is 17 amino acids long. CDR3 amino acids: CASSYTKLAGGQDTQYF. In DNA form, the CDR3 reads TGTGCCAGCAGTTACACCAAACTAGCGGGAGGGCAGGATACGCAGTATTTT.

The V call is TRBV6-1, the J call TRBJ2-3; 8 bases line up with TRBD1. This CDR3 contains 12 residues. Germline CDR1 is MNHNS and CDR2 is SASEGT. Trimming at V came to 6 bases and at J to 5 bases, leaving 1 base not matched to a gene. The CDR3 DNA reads TGTGCCAGCAGGGGGACAGGAGATACGCAGTATTTT. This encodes CASRGTGDTQYF.

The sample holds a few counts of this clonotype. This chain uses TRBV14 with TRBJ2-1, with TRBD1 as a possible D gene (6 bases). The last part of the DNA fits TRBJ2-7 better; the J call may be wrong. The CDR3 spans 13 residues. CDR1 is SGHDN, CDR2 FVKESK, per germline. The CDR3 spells CASSQGQVYEQYF. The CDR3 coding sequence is TGTGCCAGCAGCCAAGGACAGGTTTACGAGCAGTACTTC.

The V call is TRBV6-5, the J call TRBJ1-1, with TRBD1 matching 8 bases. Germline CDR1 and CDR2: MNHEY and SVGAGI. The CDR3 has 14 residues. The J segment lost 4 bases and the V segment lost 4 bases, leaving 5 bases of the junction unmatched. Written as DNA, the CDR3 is TGTGCCAGCAGTTCGCTCACAGGGGGCACTGAAGCTTTCTTT. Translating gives CASSSLTGGTEAFF.

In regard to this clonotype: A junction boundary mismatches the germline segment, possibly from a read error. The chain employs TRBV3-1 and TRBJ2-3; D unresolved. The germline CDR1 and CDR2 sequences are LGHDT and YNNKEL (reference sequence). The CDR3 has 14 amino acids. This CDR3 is CASSQDMSTETQYF. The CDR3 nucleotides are TGTGCCAGCAGCCAAGATATGAGCACAGAGACCCAGTACTTT.

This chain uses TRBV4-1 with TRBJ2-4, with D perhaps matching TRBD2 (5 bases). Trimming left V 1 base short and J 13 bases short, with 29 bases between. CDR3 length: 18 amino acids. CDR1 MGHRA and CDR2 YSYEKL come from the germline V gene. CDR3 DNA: TGCGCCAGCAGCCAAGGCGACGCGGCGCTGGGAGCCAAAGACACGCAGTACTTC. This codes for CASSQGDAALGAKDTQYF.

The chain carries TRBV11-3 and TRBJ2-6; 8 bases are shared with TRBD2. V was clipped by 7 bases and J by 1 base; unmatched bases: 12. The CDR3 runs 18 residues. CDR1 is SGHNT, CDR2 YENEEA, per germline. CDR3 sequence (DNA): TGTGCCAGCACCCGGAGGAGGACTAGCAATTCTGGGGCCAACGTCCTGACTTTC. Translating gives CASTRRRTSNSGANVLTF.

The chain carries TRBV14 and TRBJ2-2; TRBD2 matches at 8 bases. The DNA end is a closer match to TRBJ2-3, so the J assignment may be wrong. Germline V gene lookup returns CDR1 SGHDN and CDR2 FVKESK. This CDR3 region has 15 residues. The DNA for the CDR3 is TGTGCCAGCAGCCAAATAGCGGGGAGCACAGGTGAGCAGTATTTT. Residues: CASSQIAGSTGEQYF.

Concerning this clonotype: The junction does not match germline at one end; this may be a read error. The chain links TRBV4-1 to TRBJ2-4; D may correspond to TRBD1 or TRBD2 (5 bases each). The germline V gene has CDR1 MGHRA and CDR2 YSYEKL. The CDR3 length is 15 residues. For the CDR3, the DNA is TGCGCCCGCAGCCCGGGGCGGTTAGCCAAAGACACTCAGTATTTC. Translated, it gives CARSPGRLAKDTQYF.

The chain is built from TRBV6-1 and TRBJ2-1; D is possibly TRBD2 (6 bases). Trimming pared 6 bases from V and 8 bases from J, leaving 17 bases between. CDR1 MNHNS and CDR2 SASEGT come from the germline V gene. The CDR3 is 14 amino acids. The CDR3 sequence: CASRPHTSHDEQFF. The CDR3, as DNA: TGTGCCAGCAGGCCCCACACTAGCCACGATGAGCAGTTCTTC.

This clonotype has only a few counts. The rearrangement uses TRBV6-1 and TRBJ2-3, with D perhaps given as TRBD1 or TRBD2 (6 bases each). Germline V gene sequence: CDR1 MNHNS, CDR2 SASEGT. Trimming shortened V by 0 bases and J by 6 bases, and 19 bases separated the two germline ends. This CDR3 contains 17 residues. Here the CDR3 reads CASSEAGAGTSRDTQYF. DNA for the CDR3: TGTGCCAGCAGTGAAGCGGGGGCCGGAACTAGCCGCGATACGCAGTATTTT.

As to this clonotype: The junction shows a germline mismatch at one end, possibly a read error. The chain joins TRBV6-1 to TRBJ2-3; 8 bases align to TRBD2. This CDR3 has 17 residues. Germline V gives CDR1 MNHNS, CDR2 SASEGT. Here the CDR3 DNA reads TGTGCCAGCAGTCGGGGACTCGGGGGGGCTGTCACAGAGACGCAGTATTTT. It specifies CASSRGLGGAVTETQYF.

This CDR3 reads CASSEGLAILPEQFF. CDR3 in DNA: TGTGCCAGCAGTGAGGGACTAGCGATTCTTCCGGAGCAGTTCTTC. V and J are TRBV6-1 and TRBJ2-5, with 10 nucleotides matching TRBD2. With the DNA end fitting TRBJ2-1 better, the J assignment may be wrong. The CDR3 has 15 amino acids. Germline lookup yields CDR1 MNHNS and CDR2 SASEGT.

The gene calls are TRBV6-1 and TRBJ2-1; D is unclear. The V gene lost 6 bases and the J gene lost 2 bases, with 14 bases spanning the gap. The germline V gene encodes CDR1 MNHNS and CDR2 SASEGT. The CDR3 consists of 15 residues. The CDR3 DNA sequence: TGTGCCAGCAGGGTACATCTAGATCCCTACAATGAGCAGTTCTTC. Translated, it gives CASRVHLDPYNEQFF.

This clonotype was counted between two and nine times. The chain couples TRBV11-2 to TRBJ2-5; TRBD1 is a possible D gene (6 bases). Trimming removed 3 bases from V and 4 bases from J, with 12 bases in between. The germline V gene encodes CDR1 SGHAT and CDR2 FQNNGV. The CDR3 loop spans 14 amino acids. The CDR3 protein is CASSFAAGVETQYF. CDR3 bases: TGTGCCAGCAGCTTCGCAGCAGGGGTAGAGACCCAGTACTTC.

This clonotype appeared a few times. DNA of the CDR3: TGTGCCAGCAGTGGACGGGCGAACACCGGGGAGCTGTTTTTT. This codes for CASSGRANTGELFF. This chain links TRBV6-4 with TRBJ2-2; no definite D call. Germline V gene lookup returns CDR1 MRHNA and CDR2 SNTAGT. The V gene lost 4 bases and the J gene lost 0 bases, with 6 bases spanning the gap. The CDR3 runs to 14 residues.